This paragraph reports one T cell receptor (beta chain). RNA transcripts gave rise to amplified TCR beta CDR3 regions. The study used the HTBI primer set for a first-round RT-PCR of the TCR CDR3. TCRdb re-analysed the multiplex PCR reads in MiXCR, keeping a single row per CDR3 protein. The table has 500,000 to 650,000 distinct CDR3 sequences, about 20% seen once. This sample is part of a study of T cells in Graves' hyperthyroidism and ophthalmopathy. Lactation, pregnancy, other autoimmune disease or uncontrolled infection led to exclusion of patients. The receptor was isolated from a man aged 35 to 55 with Graves' ophthalmopathy. The material sequenced was blood.

The CDR3 DNA reads TGTGCCAGCAGCCAATCGACAGGAGTCTATAGCACAGATACGCAGTATTTT. Residues: CASSQSTGVYSTDTQYF. The chain recombines TRBV5-8 with TRBJ2-3; TRBD1 might be the D (6 bases). The V end was cut by 4 bases, the J end by 0 bases, with 18 bases between. Looked up from germline, CDR1 is SGHTS and CDR2 is YDEGEE. The CDR3 is 17 residues long.